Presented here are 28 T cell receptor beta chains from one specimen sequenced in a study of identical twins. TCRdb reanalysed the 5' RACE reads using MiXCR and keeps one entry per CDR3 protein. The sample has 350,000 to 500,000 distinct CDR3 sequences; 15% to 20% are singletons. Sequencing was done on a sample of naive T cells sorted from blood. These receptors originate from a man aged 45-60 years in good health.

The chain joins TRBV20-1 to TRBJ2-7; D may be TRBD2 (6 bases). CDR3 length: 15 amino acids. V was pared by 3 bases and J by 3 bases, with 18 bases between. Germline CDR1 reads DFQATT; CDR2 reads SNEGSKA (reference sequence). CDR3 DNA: TGCAGTGCTAGTGGTCCTAGCGAGACCCTCTACGAGCAGTACTTC. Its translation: CSASGPSETLYEQYF.

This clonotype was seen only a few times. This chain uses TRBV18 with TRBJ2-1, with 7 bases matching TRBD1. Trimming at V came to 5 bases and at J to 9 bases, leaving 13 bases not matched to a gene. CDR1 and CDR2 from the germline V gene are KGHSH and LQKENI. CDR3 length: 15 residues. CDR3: CASSRGRDSHPEQFF. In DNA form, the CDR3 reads TGTGCCAGCTCAAGGGGCCGGGACAGCCATCCTGAGCAGTTCTTC.

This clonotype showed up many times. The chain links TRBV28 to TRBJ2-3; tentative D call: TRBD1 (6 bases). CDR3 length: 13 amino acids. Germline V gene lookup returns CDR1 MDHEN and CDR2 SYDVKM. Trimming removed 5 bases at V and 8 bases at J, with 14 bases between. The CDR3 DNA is TGTGCCAGCAGTCGACAGGATAGGGGTACGCAGTATTTT. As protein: CASSRQDRGTQYF.

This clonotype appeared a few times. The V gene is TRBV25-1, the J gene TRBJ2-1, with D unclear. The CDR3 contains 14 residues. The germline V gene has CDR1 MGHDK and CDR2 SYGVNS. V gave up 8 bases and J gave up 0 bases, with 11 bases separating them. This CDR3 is CASGTGSSYNEQFF. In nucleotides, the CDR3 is TGTGCCAGCGGAACTGGTAGCTCCTACAATGAGCAGTTCTTC.

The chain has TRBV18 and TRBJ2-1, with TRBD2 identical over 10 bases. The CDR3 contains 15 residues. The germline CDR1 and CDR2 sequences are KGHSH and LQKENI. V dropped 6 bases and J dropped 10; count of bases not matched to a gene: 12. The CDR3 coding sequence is TGTGCCAGCTCGCCGGGATCTAGCGGGGGAAACGAGCAGTTCTTC. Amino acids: CASSPGSSGGNEQFF.

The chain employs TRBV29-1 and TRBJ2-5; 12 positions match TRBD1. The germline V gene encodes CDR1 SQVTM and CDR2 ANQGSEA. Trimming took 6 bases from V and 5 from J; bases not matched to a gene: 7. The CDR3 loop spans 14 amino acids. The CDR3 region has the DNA TGCAGCGTCCGGGACAGGGGGCTGGGGGAGACCCAGTACTTC. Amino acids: CSVRDRGLGETQYF.

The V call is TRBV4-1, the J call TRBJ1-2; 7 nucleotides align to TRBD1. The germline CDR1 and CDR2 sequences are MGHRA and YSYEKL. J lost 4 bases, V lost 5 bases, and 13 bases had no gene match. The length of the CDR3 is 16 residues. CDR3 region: CASSETQTGFAYGYTF. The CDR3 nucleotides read TGCGCCAGCAGCGAAACCCAGACAGGGTTCGCCTATGGCTACACCTTC.

CDR3 residues: CSASRGVETQYF. The CDR3 coding sequence is TGCAGTGCTAGTCGGGGGGTTGAGACCCAGTACTTC. The V gene is TRBV20-1, the J gene TRBJ2-5; 7 bases fit TRBD2. The CDR3 sequence is 12 residues long. Germline loops: CDR1 DFQATT, CDR2 SNEGSKA (reference sequence). The J segment lost 5 bases and the V segment lost 3 bases, leaving 3 bases of the junction unmatched.

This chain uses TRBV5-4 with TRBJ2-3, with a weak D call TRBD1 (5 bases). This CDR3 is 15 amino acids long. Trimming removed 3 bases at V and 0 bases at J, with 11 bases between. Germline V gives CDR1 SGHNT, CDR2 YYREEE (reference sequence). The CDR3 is CASSSRRVSTDTQYF. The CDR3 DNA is TGTGCCAGCAGCTCACGCAGGGTTAGCACAGATACGCAGTATTTT.

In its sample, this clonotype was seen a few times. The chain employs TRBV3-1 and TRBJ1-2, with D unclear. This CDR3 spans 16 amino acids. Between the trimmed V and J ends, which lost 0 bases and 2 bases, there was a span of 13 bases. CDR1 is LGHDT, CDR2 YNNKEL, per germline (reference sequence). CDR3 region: CASSQDYSGGNYGYTF. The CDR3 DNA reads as TGTGCCAGCAGCCAAGATTACAGCGGAGGCAACTATGGCTACACCTTC.

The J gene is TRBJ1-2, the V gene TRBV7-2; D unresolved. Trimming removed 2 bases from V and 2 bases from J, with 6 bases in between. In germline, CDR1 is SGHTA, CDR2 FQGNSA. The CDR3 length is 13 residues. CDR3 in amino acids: CASSLILNYGYTF. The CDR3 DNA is TGTGCCAGCAGCTTAATCCTGAACTATGGCTACACCTTC.

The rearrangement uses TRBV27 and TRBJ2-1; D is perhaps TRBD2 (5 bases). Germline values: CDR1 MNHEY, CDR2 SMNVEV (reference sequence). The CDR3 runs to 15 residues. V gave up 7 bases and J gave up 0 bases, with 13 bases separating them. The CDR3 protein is CASTVGGYSYNEQFF. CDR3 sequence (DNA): TGTGCCAGCACCGTGGGCGGGTACTCCTACAATGAGCAGTTCTTC.

CDR3 nucleotide sequence: TGTGCCAGCAGCTCTCTACTAGCGTATGAGCAGTTCTTC. It is translated as CASSSLLAYEQFF. The chain joins TRBV5-4 to TRBJ2-1; 7 positions agree with TRBD2. The CDR3 is 13 residues long. Trimming at V came to 3 bases and at J to 8 bases, leaving 5 bases not matched to a gene. The germline V gene has CDR1 SGHNT and CDR2 YYREEE (reference sequence).

The CDR3 spells CASSYSSLINEQFF. The CDR3 bases are TGTGCCAGCAGTTACTCGTCTTTGATTAATGAGCAGTTCTTC. The rearrangement links TRBV6-2 or TRBV6-3 to TRBJ2-1; D is undetermined. V was cut by 0 bases and J by 7 bases, with 10 bases left in between. The CDR3 is 14 residues long. Germline CDR1 and CDR2: MNHEY and SVGEGT.

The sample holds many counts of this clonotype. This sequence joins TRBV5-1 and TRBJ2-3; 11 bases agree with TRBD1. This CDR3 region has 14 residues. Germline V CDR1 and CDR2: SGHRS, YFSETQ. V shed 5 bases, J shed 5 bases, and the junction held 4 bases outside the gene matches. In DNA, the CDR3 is TGCGCCAGCAGGACTGGGACAGGGGGAGATACGCAGTATTTT. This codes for CASRTGTGGDTQYF. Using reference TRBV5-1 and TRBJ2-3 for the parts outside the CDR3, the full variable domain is KAGVTQTPRYLIKTRGQQVTLSCSPISGHRSVSWYQQTPGQGLQFLFEYFSETQRNKGNFPGRFSGRQFSNSRSEMNVSTLELGDSALYLCASRTGTGGDTQYFGPGTRLTVL.

The CDR3, as DNA: TGTGCCAGCACTTCGACCCCGGAATACAATGAGCAGTTCTTC. Amino acids: CASTSTPEYNEQFF. V usage is TRBV27 and J usage is TRBJ2-1; no clear D. V was pared by 7 bases and J by 4 bases, with 14 bases between. This CDR3 is built from 14 residues. Germline V gives CDR1 MNHEY, CDR2 SMNVEV (reference sequence).

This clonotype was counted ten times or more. The CDR3 DNA reads as TGTGCCAGCAGCGCTCAGGGCGGAACTAATGAAAAACTGTTTTTT. This sequence encodes CASSAQGGTNEKLFF. The gene calls are TRBV7-2 and TRBJ1-4; a weak D match, TRBD1 (5 bases). In germline, CDR1 is SGHTA, CDR2 FQGNSA. This CDR3 comprises 15 residues. V lost 5 bases to trimming and J lost 1 base, with 11 bases between them.

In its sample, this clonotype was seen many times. The CDR3 sequence: CASSQEAGGSNEQFF. CDR3 DNA sequence: TGTGCCAGCAGCCAAGAGGCGGGAGGTTCCAATGAGCAGTTCTTC. The chain joins TRBV3-1 to TRBJ2-1; 8 positions agree with TRBD2. The V segment lost 0 bases and the J segment 6 bases; nucleotides outside the gene matches: 4. The CDR3 sequence is 15 residues long. Germline CDR1 and CDR2: LGHDT and YNNKEL (reference sequence).

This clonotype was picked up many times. Here the CDR3 reads CASSQEGRQETQYF. The CDR3 DNA reads TGCGCCAGCAGCCAAGAGGGTAGACAAGAGACCCAGTACTTC. The chain recombines TRBV4-3 with TRBJ2-5; no definite D call. Deletions cut 0 bases from V and 2 bases from J, with 7 bases between. Germline lookup yields CDR1 LGHNA and CDR2 YSLEER. CDR3 length: 14 amino acids.

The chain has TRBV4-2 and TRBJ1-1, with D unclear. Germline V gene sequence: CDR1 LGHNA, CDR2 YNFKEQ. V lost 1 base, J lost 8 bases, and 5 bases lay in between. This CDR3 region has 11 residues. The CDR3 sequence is CASSQGREAFF. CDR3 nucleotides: TGTGCCAGCAGCCAAGGGAGGGAAGCTTTCTTT.

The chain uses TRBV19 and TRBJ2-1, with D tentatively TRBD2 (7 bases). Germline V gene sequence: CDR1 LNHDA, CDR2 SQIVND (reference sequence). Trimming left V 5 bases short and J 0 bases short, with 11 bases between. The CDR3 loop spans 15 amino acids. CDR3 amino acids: CASSQRGGSYNEQFF. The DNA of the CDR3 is TGTGCCAGTAGTCAAAGGGGGGGCTCCTACAATGAGCAGTTCTTC.

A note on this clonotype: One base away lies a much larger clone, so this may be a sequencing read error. The CDR3, as DNA: TGCGCCAGCAGCGGACTGACAGGGGGAAACTATGGCTACCCCTTC. It encodes CASSGLTGGNYGYPF. The chain uses TRBV5-1 and TRBJ1-2; TRBD1 agrees at 9 bases. Germline V gives CDR1 SGHRS, CDR2 YFSETQ. CDR3 length: 15 residues.

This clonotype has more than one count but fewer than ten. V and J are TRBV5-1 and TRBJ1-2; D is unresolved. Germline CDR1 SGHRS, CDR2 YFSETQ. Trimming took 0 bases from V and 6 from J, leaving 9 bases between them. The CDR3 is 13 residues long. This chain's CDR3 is CASSLVPPDGYTF. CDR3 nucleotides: TGCGCCAGCAGCTTGGTCCCCCCAGATGGCTACACCTTC.

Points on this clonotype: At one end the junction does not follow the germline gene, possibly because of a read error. The CDR3 nucleotides are TGTGCCAGCAGTAAGAGACGGAATGGGGATTCACCCCTCCTCTTT. Protein sequence: CASSKRRNGDSPLLF. This rearrangement joins TRBV6-1 to TRBJ1-6; the D is unclear. The CDR3 consists of 15 residues. The germline V gene encodes CDR1 MNHNS and CDR2 SASEGT.

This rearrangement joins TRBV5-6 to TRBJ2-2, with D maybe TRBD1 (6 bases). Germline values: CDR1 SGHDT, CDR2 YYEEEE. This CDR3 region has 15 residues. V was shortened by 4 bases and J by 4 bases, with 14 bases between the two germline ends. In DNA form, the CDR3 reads TGTGCCAGCAGCCCCAGGGGCGTTGGCACCGGGGAGCTGTTTTTT. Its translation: CASSPRGVGTGELFF.

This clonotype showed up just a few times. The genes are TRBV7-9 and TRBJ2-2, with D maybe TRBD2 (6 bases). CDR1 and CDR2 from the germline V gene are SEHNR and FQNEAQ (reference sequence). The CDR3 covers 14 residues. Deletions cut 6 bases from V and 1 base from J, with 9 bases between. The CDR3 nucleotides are TGTGCCAGCAGTGGAGGGGTGAACACCGGGGAGCTGTTTTTT. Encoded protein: CASSGGVNTGELFF.

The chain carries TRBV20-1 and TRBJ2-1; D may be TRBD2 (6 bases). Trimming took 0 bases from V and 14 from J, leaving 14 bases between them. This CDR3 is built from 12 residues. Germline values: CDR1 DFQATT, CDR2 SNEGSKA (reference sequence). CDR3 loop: CSARDRELAKFF. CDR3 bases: TGCAGTGCTAGAGATCGGGAACTAGCTAAGTTCTTC.

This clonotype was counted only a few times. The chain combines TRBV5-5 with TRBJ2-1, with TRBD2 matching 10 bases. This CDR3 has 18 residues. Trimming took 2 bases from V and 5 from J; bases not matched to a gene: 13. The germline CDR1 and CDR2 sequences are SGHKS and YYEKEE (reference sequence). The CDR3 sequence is CASSFSWGLLAGDNEQFF. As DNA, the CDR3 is TGTGCCAGCAGCTTTAGTTGGGGTCTGCTAGCGGGAGACAATGAGCAGTTCTTC.